These 30 T cell receptor beta chains share one sample of origin, sequenced in a study of T cells in Graves' hyperthyroidism and ophthalmopathy. Amplification of TCR beta CDR3 regions was performed using RNA transcripts as template. HTBI primers were employed in a first-round RT-PCR of the TCR CDR3. Using its own MiXCR run on the multiplex PCR reads, TCRdb lists one record per CDR3 protein. Here the sample spans roughly 720,000 distinct CDR3 sequences, approximately 15% being singletons. The sequenced sample consisted of blood. The receptors here all came from a man in his fifties or sixties with Graves' hyperthyroidism.

The table lists this clonotype with many counts. The chain has TRBV11-2 and TRBJ1-3, with D unclear. This CDR3 has 14 residues. The V gene lost 5 bases and the J gene lost 0 bases, with 8 bases spanning the gap. Germline CDR1 is SGHAT and CDR2 is FQNNGV. Here the CDR3 DNA reads TGTGCCAGCAGCCCTATAAGCTCTGGAAACACCATATATTTT. The encoded protein is CASSPISSGNTIYF.

About this clonotype itself: One base separates it from a far larger clone, so it is likely a read error. The chain combines TRBV12-3 or TRBV12-4 with TRBJ2-1; D is unclear. The CDR3 is 14 residues long. The CDR3 here is CASSLQSSYNGQFF. Here the CDR3 DNA reads TGTGCCAGCAGTTTACAGAGCTCCTACAATGGGCAGTTCTTC.

This rearrangement joins TRBV10-3 to TRBJ1-4; 7 bases fit TRBD1. The V and J ends lost 0 bases and 6 bases, in that order; junction bases with no gene match: 4. This CDR3 region has 15 residues. Germline CDR1 is ENHRY and CDR2 is SYGVKD. The DNA of the CDR3 is TGTGCCATCAGTGAGTCGAGGCAGGGGGATGAAAAACTGTTTTTT. It codes for CAISESRQGDEKLFF.

The rearrangement joins TRBV13 to TRBJ2-1; 9 bases fit TRBD2. Germline loops: CDR1 PRHDT, CDR2 FYEKMQ (reference sequence). This CDR3 comprises 17 residues. J lost 9 bases, V lost 1 base, and 13 bases had no gene match. CDR3 sequence (DNA): TGTGCCAGCAGCTTAGAGGCTCTAGCGGGAACGACGGGTGAGCAGTTCTTC. Protein: CASSLEALAGTTGEQFF.

This clonotype was found a few times. The chain uses TRBV24-1 and TRBJ2-7, with D tentatively TRBD1 (6 bases). The ends were cut back, 7 bases at V and 4 bases at J, with 13 bases in the middle. This CDR3 is built from 13 residues. CDR1 and CDR2 (germline): KGHDR, SFDVKD. As DNA, the CDR3 is TGTGCCACCAGCAGAGGGGGACCGTACGAGCAGTACTTC. Translation: CATSRGGPYEQYF.

This clonotype occurred once. A read error may produce the germline difference seen at one junction end. This chain uses TRBV6-2 or TRBV6-3 with TRBJ1-2; no clear D. Looked up from germline, CDR1 is MNHEY and CDR2 is SVGEGT. The CDR3 length is 16 residues. The CDR3 sequence: CASSYVDLGEFYGNTF. CDR3 in DNA: TGTGCCAGCAGTTATGTGGATCTAGGCGAATTCTATGGCAACACCTTC.

This chain joins TRBV13 and TRBJ2-2, with D tentatively TRBD2 (6 bases). The CDR3 runs to 13 residues. V lost 5 bases and J 6 bases, leaving 10 bases between the germline ends. CDR1 and CDR2 from the germline V gene are PRHDT and FYEKMQ (reference sequence). The DNA of the CDR3 is TGTGCCAGCAGCCTAACTAGCCCCGGGGAGCTGTTTTTT. Protein sequence: CASSLTSPGELFF.

The V gene is TRBV27, the J gene TRBJ2-7; TRBD1 matches at 8 bases. The trim removed 6 bases at V and 0 bases at J, leaving 7 bases unmatched. Looked up from germline, CDR1 is MNHEY and CDR2 is SMNVEV (reference sequence). CDR3 length: 15 residues. The CDR3 DNA is TGTGCCAGCAGCCTCGAGGGACAGGACTCCTACGAGCAGTACTTC. Translating gives CASSLEGQDSYEQYF.

The rearrangement links TRBV6-5 to TRBJ2-7, with TRBD2 matching over 9 bases. The CDR3 extends over 18 amino acids. Germline loops: CDR1 MNHEY, CDR2 SVGAGI. Unmatched junction bases numbered 11, after V lost 2 bases and J lost 0 bases. CDR3 in DNA: TGTGCCAGCAGTTACGGAGGGGCTAGCGGGGCCAGCTCCTACGAGCAGTACTTC. Protein sequence: CASSYGGASGASSYEQYF.

This sequence joins TRBV3-1 and TRBJ1-1; D not certain. V lost 5 bases and J 3 bases, leaving 13 bases between the germline ends. In germline, CDR1 is LGHDT, CDR2 YNNKEL (reference sequence). The CDR3 is 14 amino acids. CDR3 nucleotides: TGTGCCAGCAGCTCGCAGTCCCGATACACTGAAGCTTTCTTT. Translation gives CASSSQSRYTEAFF.

This clonotype was seen a handful of times. The junction does not match germline at one end; this may be a read error. The chain has TRBV2 and TRBJ2-1; the match to TRBD2 covers 12 bases. This CDR3 contains 15 residues. Looked up from germline, CDR1 is SNHLY and CDR2 is FYNNEI. CDR3 coding DNA: TGTGCCACCAGTGAACTGACTAGCGGGAGAGCTGAGCAGTTCTTC. Its translation: CATSELTSGRAEQFF. Together with reference TRBV2 and TRBJ2-1, the CDR3 gives the full variable domain: EPEVTQTPSHQVTQMGQEVILRCVPISNHLYFYWYRQILGQKVEFLVSFYNNEISEKSEIFDDQFSVERPDGSNFTLKIRSTKLEDSAMYFCATSELTSGRAEQFFGPGTRLTVL.

This clonotype was seen repeatedly, ten times or more. V is TRBV6-6 and J is TRBJ2-4, with 9 bases fitting TRBD1. The length of the CDR3 is 14 residues. Unmatched junction bases numbered 5, after V lost 2 bases and J lost 9 bases. CDR1 is MNHNY, CDR2 SVGAGI, per germline (reference sequence). Written as DNA, the CDR3 is TGTGCCAGCAGTTACCGTGGGACAGGGTTCATTCAGTACTTC. This codes for CASSYRGTGFIQYF.

This clonotype was observed a handful of times. The CDR3 DNA reads as TGTGCCAGCAGTTATAGTAGCGGGAGAGGTAGCGAGCAGTACTTC. It codes for CASSYSSGRGSEQYF. V gene TRBV6-5 combines with J gene TRBJ2-7; TRBD2 aligns across 9 bases. V shed 3 bases and J 6 bases; nucleotides not matched to a gene: 9. Looked up from germline, CDR1 is MNHEY and CDR2 is SVGAGI. The CDR3 is made up of 15 amino acids.

A note on this clonotype: A read error may account for a junction end that differs from germline. The CDR3 spells CAISESAGTADTQYF. The CDR3, as DNA: TGTGCCATCAGTGAGTCCGCAGGAACGGCAGATACGCAGTATTTT. V usage is TRBV6-4 and J usage is TRBJ2-3, with no clear D. The CDR3 has 15 residues. Germline lookup yields CDR1 MRHNA and CDR2 SNTAGT.

The gene calls are TRBV27 and TRBJ1-2, with 7 bases identical to TRBD1. The CDR3 is 15 residues long. Germline V gene sequence: CDR1 MNHEY, CDR2 SMNVEV (reference sequence). With V trimmed by 5 bases and J by 4 bases, 10 bases remained unmatched. Written as DNA, the CDR3 is TGTGCCAGCAGTCTAGACAGGGTCCCGATCTATGGCTACACCTTC. It encodes CASSLDRVPIYGYTF.

The genes are TRBV6-2 or TRBV6-3 and TRBJ2-7; 8 bases match TRBD1. CDR3 length: 16 residues. V dropped 2 bases and J dropped 3; count of bases not matched to a gene: 9. Germline V gene data show CDR1 as MNHEY and CDR2 as SVGEGT. CDR3 residues: CASSYPGQGIRYEQYF. DNA for the CDR3: TGTGCCAGCAGTTACCCTGGACAGGGCATCCGCTACGAGCAGTACTTC.

This clonotype has ten or more counts. The chain has TRBV7-9 and TRBJ1-2; D is possibly TRBD1 (5 bases). Looked up from germline, CDR1 is SEHNR and CDR2 is FQNEAQ (reference sequence). CDR3 length equals 13 residues. V lost 7 bases to trimming and J lost 6 bases, with 15 bases between them. In nucleotides, the CDR3 is TGTGCCAGCACCCTACCGACAGATCATGGCTACACCTTC. Protein product: CASTLPTDHGYTF.

The sample holds many counts of this clonotype. The chain joins TRBV11-2 to TRBJ1-1; D is perhaps TRBD1 (6 bases). The CDR3 extends over 16 amino acids. CDR1 SGHAT and CDR2 FQNNGV come from the germline V gene. V lost 3 bases, J lost 0 bases, and 14 bases lay in between. The CDR3 here is CASSLGLGALNTEAFF. The DNA of the CDR3 is TGTGCCAGCAGCTTGGGGCTGGGGGCCTTGAACACTGAAGCTTTCTTT.

This clonotype was counted a few times. The genes are TRBV2 and TRBJ1-4, with D possibly being TRBD1 (6 bases). Germline V lookup: CDR1 SNHLY, CDR2 FYNNEI. The ends were cut back, 7 bases at V and 8 bases at J, with 23 bases in the middle. This CDR3 comprises 16 residues. DNA for the CDR3: TGTGCCAGCACCCAAGGCCCGACAGGCTTAGAAGAAAAACTGTTTTTT. Translated: CASTQGPTGLEEKLFF.

The table lists this clonotype with a few counts. The rearrangement links TRBV28 to TRBJ1-6, with D maybe TRBD1 (5 bases). Trimming pared 5 bases from V and 11 bases from J, leaving 16 bases between. CDR1 is MDHEN, CDR2 SYDVKM, per germline. This CDR3 region has 14 residues. CDR3 bases: TGTGCCAGCAGTATCCGGGGGGACGGTCCACCCCTCCACTTT. As protein: CASSIRGDGPPLHF.

In this sample, this clonotype turned up a few times. The rearrangement uses TRBV7-9 and TRBJ2-1; 7 positions agree with TRBD2. V was clipped by 10 bases and J by 10 bases; unmatched bases: 10. Germline-derived CDR1 and CDR2 are SEHNR and FQNEAQ (reference sequence). This CDR3 contains 12 residues. CDR3 amino acids: CATSPQRDEQFF. As DNA, the CDR3 is TGTGCCACCTCTCCACAGCGGGACGAGCAGTTCTTC.

The V and J genes are TRBV9 and TRBJ2-1, with 8 positions matching TRBD2. The V segment lost 0 bases and the J segment 4 bases; nucleotides outside the gene matches: 6. CDR3 length equals 16 residues. CDR1 is SGDLS and CDR2 is YYNGEE in the germline V gene. The CDR3 nucleotides are TGTGCCAGCAGCGTAGTAAGCGGGAGAGGGTACAATGAGCAGTTCTTC. Amino acid sequence: CASSVVSGRGYNEQFF.

The table lists this clonotype with a few counts. The chain uses TRBV19 and TRBJ1-5; 9 bases match TRBD1. CDR1 LNHDA and CDR2 SQIVND come from the germline V gene (reference sequence). The CDR3 runs to 18 residues. The V segment lost 7 bases and the J segment 2 bases; nucleotides outside the gene matches: 15. This CDR3 is CASNPQITGGLGNQPQHF. CDR3 DNA sequence: TGTGCCAGTAATCCGCAGATAACAGGGGGCCTGGGCAATCAGCCCCAGCATTTT.

This clonotype was detected many times. The chain employs TRBV11-2 and TRBJ2-5; 7 bases map to TRBD1. V shed 1 base and J 5 bases; nucleotides not matched to a gene: 7. The CDR3 length is 15 residues. The germline V gene has CDR1 SGHAT and CDR2 FQNNGV. CDR3 nucleotide sequence: TGTGCCAGCAGCTTAGGCCAGGGGGAGTGGGAGACCCAGTACTTC. Its translation is CASSLGQGEWETQYF.

There are a few counts of this clonotype. V and J are TRBV5-6 and TRBJ2-5; D remains unclear. V gave up 4 bases and J gave up 5 bases, with 15 bases separating them. The CDR3 totals 14 residues. CDR1 is SGHDT, CDR2 YYEEEE, per germline. The CDR3: CASSQNQVRETQYF. The CDR3, as DNA: TGTGCCAGCAGCCAAAACCAGGTGAGGGAGACCCAGTACTTC. Based on the CDR3 plus reference TRBV5-6 and TRBJ2-5, the full variable domain is DAGVTQSPTHLIKTRGQQVTLRCSPKSGHDTVSWYQQALGQGPQFIFQYYEEEERQRGNFPDRFSGHQFPNYSSELNVNALLLGDSALYLCASSQNQVRETQYFGPGTRLLVL.

This clonotype was recorded many times. The gene calls are TRBV20-1 and TRBJ1-1, with D uncertain. Per germline, CDR1 DFQATT and CDR2 SNEGSKA (reference sequence). V was pared by 6 bases and J by 1 base, with 15 bases between. The CDR3 has 14 residues. CDR3 region: CSATFEGGNTEAFF. In nucleotides, the CDR3 is TGCAGTGCCACCTTTGAAGGAGGGAACACTGAAGCTTTCTTT.

This clonotype came up once. The chain employs TRBV9 and TRBJ2-1, with 10 bases aligning to TRBD2. The trim removed 0 bases at V and 7 bases at J, leaving 7 bases unmatched. Per the germline V gene, CDR1 is SGDLS and CDR2 is YYNGEE. The CDR3 loop spans 16 amino acids. CDR3 nucleotides: TGTGCCAGCAGCGTAGCGGCAGCGGGAGGGGGGAATGAGCAGTTCTTC. As protein: CASSVAAAGGGNEQFF.

For this clonotype: A read error may explain this, as a much larger clone is one base away. The V gene is TRBV12-3 or TRBV12-4, the J gene TRBJ1-5; D gene ambiguous. V lost 5 bases and J lost 9, with 17 bases in between. CDR3 length: 14 residues. The CDR3 region is CASSDSGGSSPQHF. DNA for the CDR3: TGTGCCAGCAGTGATTCTGGCGGATCCTCGCCCCAGCATTTT.

Ten or more counts support this clonotype. This sequence joins TRBV28 and TRBJ2-1, with 14 bases lining up with TRBD2. Trimming at V came to 7 bases and at J to 2 bases, leaving 10 bases not matched to a gene. In germline, CDR1 is MDHEN, CDR2 SYDVKM. The CDR3 has 18 residues. CDR3 bases: TGTGCCAGCACCGGCGGGACTAGCGGGAGTATGACCTACAATGAGCAGTTCTTC. Its protein is CASTGGTSGSMTYNEQFF.

This clonotype was observed at least ten times. The chain recombines TRBV3-1 with TRBJ1-6; D unresolved. The CDR3 is made up of 12 amino acids. Germline V gives CDR1 LGHDT, CDR2 YNNKEL (reference sequence). V was shortened by 10 bases and J by 5 bases, with 9 bases between the two germline ends. In DNA, the CDR3 is TGTGCCACCGCCGGGAATAATTCACCCCTCCACTTT. Translated: CATAGNNSPLHF.